The 18 T cell receptor beta chains reported below all come from one sample, sequenced in a study of cytomegalovirus exposure and HLA in healthy donors. It was with 60 Vbeta and 13 Jbeta primers that the PCR ran. Sequencing used immunoSEQ multiplex PCR; TCRdb keeps in-frame clones, though not all of them. The data show 100,000 to 150,000 clones, 65% to 90% seen once. Sequencing input: PBMCs. The receptors shown here come from a girl aged 2 to 9 in good health and CMV-seronegative.

This rearrangement joins TRBV6-1 to TRBJ1-2, with 7 bases lining up with TRBD1. Germline lookup yields CDR1 MNHNS and CDR2 SASEGT. The CDR3 extends over 14 amino acids. Losses at the gene ends were 3 bases for V and 10 bases for J; bases not matched to a gene: 11. This chain's CDR3 is CASSETPGQIYYTF. The CDR3, as DNA: TGTGCCAGCAGTGAGACCCCGGGACAGATCTACTACACCTTC.

The chain has TRBV7-7 and TRBJ2-5; 9 bases line up with TRBD1. V trimming: 5 bases; J trimming: 5 bases; junction bases outside the gene matches: 6. The CDR3 extends over 14 amino acids. Germline CDR1 and CDR2: SSHAT and FNYEAQ (reference sequence). CDR3 coding DNA: TGTGCCAGCAGCCCGGGGACAGGGACGGAGACCCAGTACTTC. Translation gives CASSPGTGTETQYF.

V and J are TRBV4-3 and TRBJ1-2, with 8 bases lining up with TRBD1. After removal of 0 bases from V and 6 bases from J, the junction contained 0 bases not matched to a gene. The CDR3 length is 13 residues. The germline gives CDR1 LGHNA, CDR2 YSLEER. The CDR3 region is CASSQETGDGYTF. DNA of the CDR3: TGCGCCAGCAGCCAAGAGACAGGGGATGGCTACACCTTC.

The rearrangement uses TRBV5-8 and TRBJ2-1, with TRBD1 matching over 10 bases. The CDR3 extends over 15 amino acids. Germline V lookup: CDR1 SGHTS, CDR2 YDEGEE. The J segment lost 6 bases and the V segment lost 2 bases, leaving 5 bases of the junction unmatched. DNA of the CDR3: TGTGCCAGCAGCTTCGGGACAGGGGCCTTCAATGAGCAGTTCTTC. This codes for CASSFGTGAFNEQFF.

J is TRBJ1-1 and V is TRBV28; the D gene is possibly TRBD1 (5 bases). The CDR3 has 16 amino acids. The V end was cut by 4 bases, the J end by 3 bases, with 18 bases between. Germline V CDR1 and CDR2: MDHEN, SYDVKM. The CDR3 bases are TGTGCCAGCAGTTCCGCCGCGACAGAAAGTTACACTGAAGCTTTCTTT. Protein: CASSSAATESYTEAFF.

V and J are TRBV27 and TRBJ2-5; maybe TRBD1 (6 bases). From germline, CDR1 is MNHEY and CDR2 SMNVEV (reference sequence). CDR3 length: 15 amino acids. Deletions cut 5 bases from V and 5 bases from J, with 18 bases between. The CDR3 DNA follows: TGTGCCAGCAGTCCCGGGACATACCGCGCGGAGACCCAGTACTTC. This gives the protein CASSPGTYRAETQYF.

This clone has just one count. This rearrangement joins TRBV29-1 to TRBJ2-3, with TRBD2 matching over 12 bases. CDR3 length: 15 residues. J lost 0 bases, V lost 4 bases, and 2 bases had no gene match. Germline V gene data show CDR1 as SQVTM and CDR2 as ANQGSEA. The chain's CDR3 is CSVVLAGGSTDTQYF. CDR3 nucleotide sequence: TGCAGCGTTGTACTAGCGGGAGGTAGCACAGATACGCAGTATTTT.

The J gene is TRBJ2-7, the V gene TRBV2; 9 bases line up with TRBD1. Losses at the gene ends were 7 bases for V and 0 bases for J; bases not matched to a gene: 10. CDR1 is SNHLY, CDR2 FYNNEI, per germline. CDR3 length equals 16 residues. CDR3 sequence (DNA): TGTGCCAGCACCCACGCCAGGGACAGGGCCTCCTACGAGCAGTACTTC. It specifies CASTHARDRASYEQYF.

The V and J genes are TRBV5-6 and TRBJ2-2, with D perhaps matching TRBD1 (6 bases). There are 14 residues in the CDR3. Germline assignment: CDR1 SGHDT and CDR2 YYEEEE. V lost 4 bases and J lost 4, with 11 bases in between. In nucleotides, the CDR3 is TGTGCCAGCAGCCTACAGGGTAGCACCGGGGAGCTGTTTTTT. This encodes CASSLQGSTGELFF.

This chain uses TRBV6-1 with TRBJ1-4; a possible D gene is TRBD1 (6 bases). This CDR3 has 14 residues. CDR1 MNHNS and CDR2 SASEGT come from the germline V gene. The V gene lost 9 bases and the J gene lost 4 bases, with 15 bases spanning the gap. The CDR3 spells CASTSGTSNEKLFF. The CDR3 DNA is TGTGCCAGTACCTCCGGGACAAGTAATGAAAAACTGTTTTTT.

The chain combines TRBV5-1 with TRBJ2-1; 16 bases are shared with TRBD2. V lost 4 bases, J lost 8 bases, and 3 bases stayed unmatched. Germline V lookup: CDR1 SGHRS, CDR2 YFSETQ. The CDR3 covers 15 residues. The CDR3 bases are TGCGCCAGCAGCACCGGGACTAGCGGGAGGGATGAGCAGTTCTTC. Translated: CASSTGTSGRDEQFF.

The genes are TRBV6-6 and TRBJ2-1; possible D gene TRBD2, 6 bases. V gave up 6 bases and J gave up 12 bases, with 15 bases separating them. This CDR3 has 12 amino acids. Germline V gene sequence: CDR1 MNHNY, CDR2 SVGAGI (reference sequence). CDR3 DNA sequence: TGTGCCAGCAGCAATCCCGGGGGTGGGCAGTTCTTC. Its translation: CASSNPGGGQFF.

V is TRBV18 and J is TRBJ1-1; D is unclear. CDR3 length equals 14 residues. Germline CDR1 is KGHSH and CDR2 is LQKENI. Trimming stripped 0 bases from V and 1 base from J, with 6 bases between. The CDR3 here is CASSPPSGNTEAFF. CDR3 bases: TGTGCCAGCTCACCACCGTCCGGGAACACTGAAGCTTTCTTT. Filled out from reference TRBV18 and TRBJ1-1, the complete variable domain reads NAGVMQNPRHLVRRRGQEARLRCSPMKGHSHVYWYRQLPEEGLKFMVYLQKENIIDESGMPKERFSAEFPKEGPSILRIQQVVRGDSAAYFCASSPPSGNTEAFFGQGTRLTVV.

The chain has TRBV4-1 and TRBJ2-2; 12 positions agree with TRBD2. The CDR3 has 18 residues. Per germline, CDR1 MGHRA and CDR2 YSYEKL. V lost 5 bases and J lost 0; bases outside the gene matches: 7. The CDR3 DNA follows: TGCGCCAGCAGCGCCCGACTAGCGGGGGCCACGAACACCGGGGAGCTGTTTTTT. The encoded protein is CASSARLAGATNTGELFF.

This clone was picked up one time. This chain uses TRBV6-6 with TRBJ1-1; D perhaps matches TRBD1 (6 bases). V lost 2 bases and J 4 bases, leaving 14 bases between the germline ends. The CDR3 is 15 amino acids. The V gene's germline CDR1 is MNHNY and CDR2 SVGAGI (reference sequence). The CDR3 loop is CASSYMGAQSTEAFF. The CDR3 DNA reads TGTGCCAGCAGTTACATGGGGGCGCAAAGCACTGAAGCTTTCTTT.

This chain joins TRBV11-2 and TRBJ2-7; D is ambiguous. V gave up 7 bases and J gave up 3 bases, with 10 bases separating them. CDR1 and CDR2 from the germline V gene are SGHAT and FQNNGV. This CDR3 region has 12 residues. Here the CDR3 reads CASTLGGYEQYF. Here the CDR3 DNA reads TGTGCCAGCACCCTAGGTGGCTACGAGCAGTACTTC. Together with reference TRBV11-2 and TRBJ2-7, the CDR3 gives the full variable domain: EAGVAQSPRYKIIEKRQSVAFWCNPISGHATLYWYQQILGQGPKLLIQFQNNGVVDDSQLPKDRFSAERLKGVDSTLKIQPAKLEDSAVYLCASTLGGYEQYFGPGTRLTVT.

For the CDR3, the DNA is TGTGCCAGCAGTGAATCCGGCAGGAGGACTGAAGCTTTCTTT. Protein: CASSESGRRTEAFF. The rearrangement joins TRBV25-1 to TRBJ1-1; D unresolved. The CDR3 contains 14 residues. The V gene lost 1 base and the J gene lost 5 bases, with 11 bases spanning the gap. Germline values: CDR1 MGHDK, CDR2 SYGVNS. The full variable domain, its missing parts supplied by reference TRBV25-1 and TRBJ1-1, is EADIYQTPRYLVIGTGKKITLECSQTMGHDKMYWYQQDPGMELHLIHYSYGVNSTEKGDLSSESTVSRIRTEHFPLTLESARPSHTSQYLCASSESGRRTEAFFGQGTRLTVV.

This clone showed up just once. The V gene is TRBV18, the J gene TRBJ2-7; a possible D gene is TRBD2 (5 bases). Germline V gene lookup returns CDR1 KGHSH and CDR2 LQKENI. Trimming shortened V by 0 bases and J by 5 bases, and 14 bases separated the two germline ends. The CDR3 has 15 residues. CDR3 nucleotides: TGTGCCAGCTCACCACCGATTAGGCGGGCCCACGAGCAGTACTTC. Translated, it gives CASSPPIRRAHEQYF.